The present T cell receptor (beta chain) was sequenced within a study of blood T cells in healthy people across ages. Then a second PCR, running roughly 7 to 11 cycles, was carried out with a sample-barcoded 5' primer and a J-beta primer mix. TCRdb re-analysed the 5' RACE reads in MiXCR, keeping a single row per CDR3 protein. Of just over 800,000 distinct CDR3 sequences in the sample, 55% to 65% were seen once. This CDR3 contains 16 residues. Germline assignment: CDR1 MDHEN and CDR2 SYDVKM. To note about this clonotype: The junction differs from germline at one of its ends, possibly a read error.

The V and J genes are TRBV28 and TRBJ2-5, with D perhaps given as TRBD1 or TRBD2 (5 bases each). The clonotype originates from a man younger than 40 in good health. The specimen was blood. CDR3 in amino acids: CASNLWDDDALETQYF. The DNA for the CDR3 is TGTGCCAGCAATTTATGGGACGACGACGCGCTGGAGACCCAGTACTTC.